The 27 T cell receptor beta chains below all came from one sample that was sequenced in a study of beta chain features in type 1 diabetes. As every portion of the isolated RNA was reverse transcribed, the sequencing read expressed TCRB transcripts. TCRdb keeps only in-frame clones here, not all; method: immunoSEQ multiplex PCR. In the table there are hundreds of thousands of clones, less than 20% of which are singletons. Sequencing was carried out using naive CD4+ T cells from blood. All receptors come from a man younger than 35 in good health.

This clone was counted between two and nine times. This sequence joins TRBV30 and TRBJ2-1; 12 nucleotides line up with TRBD2. This CDR3 is 13 amino acids long. Looked up from germline, CDR1 is GTSNPN and CDR2 is SVGIG (reference sequence). CDR3 in DNA: TGTGCACGTGGGCCCGGGACTAGCGGGGAGCAGTTCTTC. This encodes CARGPGTSGEQFF.

The chain has TRBV4-1 and TRBJ1-1; D not resolved. The germline CDR1 and CDR2 sequences are MGHRA and YSYEKL. CDR3 size: 14 residues. V lost 1 base and J 1 base, leaving 7 bases between the germline ends. The CDR3 DNA sequence: TGCGCCAGCAGCCAAGTAGGGAGGAACACTGAAGCTTTCTTT. Amino acid sequence: CASSQVGRNTEAFF.

This clone was seen a handful of times. V and J are TRBV9 and TRBJ2-3; TRBD1 might be the D (6 bases). Germline assignment: CDR1 SGDLS and CDR2 YYNGEE. The CDR3 runs 16 residues. V was trimmed by 7 bases and J by 3 bases, leaving 21 bases between them. Here the CDR3 reads CASAQGEGERTDTQYF. The CDR3 DNA sequence: TGTGCCAGCGCCCAAGGAGAGGGGGAGAGAACAGATACGCAGTATTTT.

This clone was found many times. The genes are TRBV14 and TRBJ2-6, with unresolved D. Germline CDR1 and CDR2: SGHDN and FVKESK. V shed 5 bases and J shed 0 bases, with 17 bases lying between them. The CDR3 is 18 residues long. CDR3 coding DNA: TGTGCCAGCAGCACACGCCGGGCCATCATCTCTGGGGCCAACGTCCTGACTTTC. Its protein is CASSTRRAIISGANVLTF.

The chain links TRBV2 to TRBJ1-3, with D uncertain. The CDR3 totals 12 residues. The V gene lost 3 bases and the J gene lost 5 bases, with 5 bases spanning the gap. Germline CDR1 and CDR2: SNHLY and FYNNEI. The CDR3 spells CASSESRNTIYF. The CDR3 DNA follows: TGTGCCAGCAGTGAGTCCCGAAACACCATATATTTT.

The sample holds a few counts of this clone. The gene calls are TRBV7-2 and TRBJ1-5; D is unclear. CDR3 length: 14 amino acids. Between the trimmed V and J ends, which lost 4 bases and 6 bases, there was a span of 13 bases. CDR1 SGHTA and CDR2 FQGNSA come from the germline V gene. CDR3 loop: CASSSKGPSQPQHF. The CDR3 DNA reads as TGTGCCAGCAGCTCTAAAGGGCCATCTCAGCCCCAGCATTTT.

There are a few counts of this clone. The J gene is TRBJ1-5, the V gene TRBV10-3, with TRBD1 matching 7 bases. Per germline, CDR1 ENHRY and CDR2 SYGVKD. This CDR3 comprises 13 residues. The J segment lost 8 bases and the V segment lost 6 bases, leaving 7 bases of the junction unmatched. DNA of the CDR3: TGTGCCATCAGGACAGGGAAGGGGGAGCCCCAGCATTTT. Translation: CAIRTGKGEPQHF.

This clone was found a few times. This chain joins TRBV7-9 and TRBJ2-5; D remains ambiguous. CDR3 size: 12 residues. Trimming pared 6 bases from V and 5 bases from J, leaving 10 bases between. The germline gives CDR1 SEHNR, CDR2 FQNEAQ (reference sequence). CDR3 residues: CASSRGLETQYF. The DNA of the CDR3 is TGTGCCAGCAGTCGTGGGCTGGAGACCCAGTACTTC. Looking up the rest from reference TRBV7-9 and TRBJ2-5 gives the full variable domain: DTGVSQNPRHKITKRGQNVTFRCDPISEHNRLYWYRQTLGQGPEFLTYFQNEAQLEKSRLLSDRFSAERPKGSFSTLEIQRTEQGDSAMYLCASSRGLETQYFGPGTRLLVL.

This clone occurred a few times. This chain uses TRBV10-3 with TRBJ1-2; a weak D match, TRBD1 (5 bases). Germline V gene lookup returns CDR1 ENHRY and CDR2 SYGVKD. The CDR3 runs 14 residues. V gave up 4 bases and J gave up 4 bases, with 13 bases separating them. The CDR3: CAISVSPGPYGYTF. CDR3 nucleotide sequence: TGTGCCATCAGTGTTTCACCGGGACCCTATGGCTACACCTTC.

Of note for this clone: Possible read error: a much larger clone is one base away. The sample carries other DNA sequences with the same CDR3. The rearrangement links TRBV28 to TRBJ2-7; unclear D gene. Germline V gene lookup returns CDR1 MDHEN and CDR2 SYDVKM. V lost 6 bases to trimming and J lost 3 bases, with 3 bases between them. The CDR3 loop spans 10 amino acids. The CDR3: CASRGYEQYF. Written as DNA, the CDR3 is TGTGCCAGCAGGGGCTACGAGCAGTACTTC.

The chain links TRBV28 to TRBJ1-3; perhaps TRBD1 as D (6 bases). Germline V gives CDR1 MDHEN, CDR2 SYDVKM. V lost 5 bases, J lost 0 bases, and 14 bases lay in between. The CDR3 extends over 16 amino acids. The CDR3 region is CASSLGQRYSGNTIYF. The CDR3, as DNA: TGTGCCAGCAGTCTAGGACAGCGATACTCTGGAAACACCATATATTTT.

The CDR3 sequence is CASSATGTDTQYF. In DNA form, the CDR3 reads TGTGCCAGCAGTGCCACCGGCACAGATACGCAGTATTTT. The chain carries TRBV2 and TRBJ2-3; D unresolved. From germline, CDR1 is SNHLY and CDR2 FYNNEI. Trimming left V 4 bases short and J 1 base short, with 6 bases between. The CDR3 is 13 amino acids.

This clone was seen a few times. This sequence joins TRBV15 and TRBJ1-1; D not certain. This CDR3 is built from 14 residues. Trimming removed 3 bases at V and 1 base at J, with 9 bases between. The germline gives CDR1 LNHNV, CDR2 YYDKDF (reference sequence). As DNA, the CDR3 is TGTGCCACCAGCAGGGCCTCCTCGAACACTGAAGCTTTCTTT. Amino acids: CATSRASSNTEAFF.

This clone appeared a few times. The chain combines TRBV7-2 with TRBJ1-2, with TRBD1 identical over 7 bases. There are 16 residues in the CDR3. Germline assignment: CDR1 SGHTA and CDR2 FQGNSA. The junction had 10 bases not matched to a gene; V was cut back by 2 bases and J by 4 bases. The CDR3 sequence: CASSLNFDRVLYGYTF. Here the CDR3 DNA reads TGTGCCAGCAGCTTAAATTTCGACAGGGTCCTCTATGGCTACACCTTC. The full variable domain, in which reference TRBV7-2 and TRBJ1-2 provide the parts outside the CDR3, is GAGVSQSPSNKVTEKGKDVELRCDPISGHTALYWYRQSLGQGLEFLIYFQGNSAPDKSGLPSDRFSAERTGGSVSTLTIQRTQQEDSAVYLCASSLNFDRVLYGYTFGSGTRLTVV.

This clone has more than one count but fewer than ten. This chain joins TRBV28 and TRBJ1-1; TRBD1 is a possible D gene (5 bases). The CDR3 length is 15 residues. Germline V gene lookup returns CDR1 MDHEN and CDR2 SYDVKM. Trimming shortened V by 7 bases and J by 1 base, and 16 bases separated the two germline ends. CDR3 protein: CASTGPRKRNTEAFF. CDR3 nucleotide sequence: TGTGCCAGCACAGGGCCCCGAAAGAGGAACACTGAAGCTTTCTTT.

The chain's CDR3 is CAWEGQENTEAFF. The CDR3 DNA sequence: TGTGCCTGGGAGGGACAGGAGAACACTGAAGCTTTCTTT. The V and J genes are TRBV30 and TRBJ1-1; TRBD1 agrees at 8 bases. The V gene's germline CDR1 is GTSNPN and CDR2 SVGIG (reference sequence). CDR3 length equals 13 residues. V gave up 5 bases and J gave up 1 base; unmatched junction bases: 3.

This clone was detected only a few times. The rearrangement uses TRBV29-1 and TRBJ1-5; D ambiguous. CDR3 size: 12 residues. Trimming removed 4 bases from V and 6 bases from J, with 10 bases in between. Per germline, CDR1 SQVTM and CDR2 ANQGSEA. The CDR3 sequence: CSVGELGQPQHF. CDR3 in DNA: TGCAGCGTTGGAGAATTGGGTCAGCCCCAGCATTTT.

This clone was seen more than once but under ten times. The chain is built from TRBV7-3 and TRBJ1-2; 7 bases are a match to TRBD1. The CDR3 is 13 amino acids. V dropped 0 bases and J dropped 7; count of bases not matched to a gene: 2. Germline lookup yields CDR1 SGHTA and CDR2 FQGTGA. This chain's CDR3 is CASSLTGGGGYTF. Here the CDR3 DNA reads TGTGCCAGCAGCTTAACAGGGGGCGGTGGCTACACCTTC.

Here the CDR3 DNA reads TGTGCCAGCAGTGGACTAGCCATTTTGGAGAGTGAGCAGTTCTTC. Residues: CASSGLAILESEQFF. This chain joins TRBV2 and TRBJ2-1; TRBD2 matches 7 bases. Per germline, CDR1 SNHLY and CDR2 FYNNEI. Unmatched junction bases numbered 12, after V lost 4 bases and J lost 9 bases. The CDR3 runs to 15 residues.

DNA for the CDR3: TGTGCCAGCAGCTTAAACCCTCGACAGGGATCCTACGAGCAGTACTTC. It encodes CASSLNPRQGSYEQYF. The chain is built from TRBV11-2 and TRBJ2-7, with TRBD1 matching 7 bases. The CDR3 runs 16 residues. V gave up 2 bases and J gave up 1 base; unmatched junction bases: 8. Germline-derived CDR1 and CDR2 are SGHAT and FQNNGV.

This chain links TRBV28 with TRBJ2-3; TRBD2 agrees at 9 bases. V lost 10 bases to trimming and J lost 4 bases; unmatched junction nucleotides: 9. Per germline, CDR1 MDHEN and CDR2 SYDVKM. The CDR3 loop spans 14 amino acids. For the CDR3, the DNA is TGTGCCACCAAACTTGGACTAGCGTCAGATACGCAGTATTTT. Its translation is CATKLGLASDTQYF. Full variable domain (remainder filled in from reference TRBV28 and TRBJ2-3): DVKVTQSSRYLVKRTGEKVFLECVQDMDHENMFWYRQDPGLGLRLIYFSYDVKMKEKGDIPEGYSVSREKKERFSLILESASTNQTSMYLCATKLGLASDTQYFGPGTRLTVL.

This clone appeared a few times. The V gene is TRBV7-2, the J gene TRBJ2-5; 12 bases are a match to TRBD2. The J call may be incorrect, as the DNA end agrees better with TRBJ2-7. The CDR3 is made up of 14 amino acids. Germline lookup yields CDR1 SGHTA and CDR2 FQGNSA. As DNA, the CDR3 is TGTGCCAGCAGCTCTAGCGGGAGGGCCTACGAGCAGTACTTC. Translation: CASSSSGRAYEQYF.

The rearrangement uses TRBV28 and TRBJ2-3; D might be TRBD1 (5 bases). In germline, CDR1 is MDHEN, CDR2 SYDVKM. There are 17 residues in the CDR3. V was clipped by 6 bases and J by 0 bases, with 19 bases between them. CDR3 protein: CASSLNRGYSSTDTQYF. The CDR3 nucleotides read TGTGCCAGCAGCTTGAATAGGGGATACTCTAGCACAGATACGCAGTATTTT.

The J gene is TRBJ1-2, the V gene TRBV28, with D possibly matching TRBD1 (6 bases). This CDR3 is built from 16 residues. V was pared by 6 bases and J by 4 bases, with 21 bases between. Germline V gene data show CDR1 as MDHEN and CDR2 as SYDVKM. DNA of the CDR3: TGTGCCAGCAGCCCCGCGGGGGCCCAAGGGGTCTATGGCTACACCTTC. It yields the protein CASSPAGAQGVYGYTF.

This CDR3 reads CAARSNNEQFF. CDR3 in DNA: TGTGCCGCGAGATCGAACAATGAGCAGTTCTTC. This chain joins TRBV11-2 and TRBJ2-1; D unclear. Trimming removed 11 bases from V and 5 bases from J, with 10 bases in between. Germline V gene lookup returns CDR1 SGHAT and CDR2 FQNNGV. This CDR3 contains 11 residues.

This clone has a handful of counts. The chain employs TRBV29-1 and TRBJ2-7; D might be TRBD1 (5 bases). From germline, CDR1 is SQVTM and CDR2 ANQGSEA. V was pared by 6 bases and J by 5 bases, with 11 bases between. The CDR3 extends over 11 amino acids. Here the CDR3 DNA reads TGCAGCGTGGGCAGGGTGAACGAGCAGTACTTC. Amino acid sequence: CSVGRVNEQYF.

CDR3 DNA sequence: TGCGCCACCCGAACCCCACGGGGGGACACTGAAGCTTTCTTT. This translates into CATRTPRGDTEAFF. The chain recombines TRBV4-1 with TRBJ1-1; weak D call: TRBD1 (5 bases). This CDR3 comprises 14 residues. The V end lost 10 bases, the J end lost 3 bases, and 18 bases lay between the germline ends. Germline V gene lookup returns CDR1 MGHRA and CDR2 YSYEKL.